This TCR beta chain was sequenced in a study of naive and memory T cell subsets. The V end lost 3 bases, the J end lost 0 bases, and 8 bases lay between the germline ends. This CDR3 is built from 13 residues. Germline values: CDR1 DFQATT, CDR2 SNEGSKA (reference sequence). An equimolar mix of two oligonucleotides served as the beta constant-region primer for TRBC1 and TRBC2. Four rounds of PCR amplified the ligated cDNA using nested alpha and beta constant-region primers plus SP2. Ligation attached a single-stranded oligonucleotide with a 12-nucleotide UMI and the SP2 primer to the cDNA 3' end. TCRdb reanalysed the UMI-ligation and nested PCR reads using MiXCR and keeps one entry per CDR3 protein. The sample includes some 9,700 distinct CDR3 sequences, roughly 5.4% of them seen just once. This clonotype appeared many times. Its antigen is unidentified. Study-wide points: RNA-based TCR counts may shift with T cell activation and differentiation.

The sample comprised CD4+ TEMRA cells from blood. The subset denotes: effector memory re-expressing CD45RA, CD45RA+ CD27-. The rearrangement links TRBV20-1 to TRBJ1-1; TRBD1 might be the D (5 bases). The sequence was collected from a human donor in good health. The CDR3 here is CSARTDMNTEAFF. In DNA, the CDR3 is TGCAGTGCTAGGACGGACATGAACACTGAAGCTTTCTTT.